This TCR beta chain came from a study of T-cell memory formation after mild COVID-19. Study results and limitations: Pre-infection memory contained some responding clones, which suggested that cross-reactive memory had joined.

V was clipped by 10 bases and J by 4 bases, with 14 bases between them. Germline-derived CDR1 and CDR2 are SEHNR and FQNEAQ (reference sequence). CDR3 length equals 13 residues. Of note for this clonotype: Its antigen is currently unknown.

5'RACE primed from the constant segment yielded TCR alpha and TCR beta cDNA libraries bearing sample barcodes and UMIs. Via MiXCR, TCRdb re-called the 5' RACE reads, giving one row per CDR3 protein. The repertoire holds a few hundred thousand distinct CDR3 sequences, with roughly 15% as singletons. Material for sequencing was PBMCs or a T cell subset sorted from them (not recorded which). The receptor comes from a man younger than 35 who had mild COVID-19 (a few samples of this study predate the infection). Cell type and time point are not known. The chain has TRBV7-9 and TRBJ2-1, with D perhaps TRBD1 (6 bases). The CDR3 loop reads CAIWGQVYNEQFF. CDR3 DNA sequence: TGTGCCATCTGGGGGCAGGTATACAATGAGCAGTTCTTC.